Listed here are 14 T cell receptor beta chains from one sample, sequenced in a study of T cell responses to AZD1222 COVID-19 vaccine. Clones were read by immunoSEQ multiplex PCR, and TCRdb kept only the in-frame ones, dropping some. The sample has more than 150,000 clones, around 88% seen once. The sample here was peripheral blood, taken on day 0 of AZD1222 vaccination. These receptor sequences come from an adult in good health.

This chain connects TRBV6-2 or TRBV6-3 to TRBJ1-5, with D tentatively TRBD1 (6 bases). Germline V gene data show CDR1 as MNHEY and CDR2 as SVGEGT. Trimming pared 5 bases from V and 7 bases from J, leaving 15 bases between. The CDR3 runs to 14 residues. CDR3 DNA sequence: TGTGCCAGCAGTGAGCAGGGGCCAGGACAGCCCCAGCATTTT. This gives the protein CASSEQGPGQPQHF.

V and J are TRBV11-3 and TRBJ2-3; either TRBD1 or TRBD2 may supply D (5 bases each). The germline V and J ends were trimmed by 5 bases and 0 bases, with 15 bases remaining between them. The CDR3 sequence is 16 residues long. Germline V gene data show CDR1 as SGHNT and CDR2 as YENEEA. The CDR3 protein is CASSRVRGGSTDTQYF. The CDR3 DNA is TGTGCCAGCAGCAGAGTCCGGGGCGGGAGCACAGATACGCAGTATTTT.

The rearrangement joins TRBV7-2 to TRBJ1-2, with 7 bases identical to TRBD1. V dropped 5 bases and J dropped 8; count of bases not matched to a gene: 11. Looked up from germline, CDR1 is SGHTA and CDR2 is FQGNSA. The CDR3 has 14 amino acids. CDR3 amino acids: CASSPGQAYGGYTF. The DNA for the CDR3 is TGTGCCAGCAGCCCCGGACAGGCATACGGGGGCTACACCTTC.

This sequence joins TRBV6-5 and TRBJ2-1; D not resolved. Trimming pared 6 bases from V and 10 bases from J, leaving 10 bases between. Germline V gives CDR1 MNHEY, CDR2 SVGAGI. CDR3 size: 11 residues. CDR3 sequence (DNA): TGTGCCAGCAGCACTGGTCTAGAGCAGTTCTTC. This encodes CASSTGLEQFF.

The chain carries TRBV19 and TRBJ1-5; D is possibly TRBD1 (5 bases). This CDR3 is 13 amino acids long. Trimming removed 7 bases at V and 3 bases at J, with 10 bases between. Germline V CDR1 and CDR2: LNHDA, SQIVND (reference sequence). CDR3 region: CASTGRVNQPQHF. Here the CDR3 DNA reads TGTGCCAGTACGGGGCGCGTCAATCAGCCCCAGCATTTT. The complete variable domain, with remaining parts taken from reference TRBV19 and TRBJ1-5, reads DGGITQSPKYLFRKEGQNVTLSCEQNLNHDAMYWYRQDPGQGLRLIYYSQIVNDFQKGDIAEGYSVSREKKESFPLTVTSAQKNPTAFYLCASTGRVNQPQHFGDGTRLSIL.

The J gene is TRBJ1-4, the V gene TRBV4-1; 7 nucleotides align to TRBD1. Looked up from germline, CDR1 is MGHRA and CDR2 is YSYEKL. The trim removed 0 bases at V and 8 bases at J, leaving 6 bases unmatched. This CDR3 has 15 amino acids. The CDR3 nucleotides read TGCGCCAGCAGCCAAGACGGGACAGCGGGCGAAAAACTGTTTTTT. It translates to CASSQDGTAGEKLFF.

The chain has TRBV7-9 and TRBJ2-1; 10 bases match TRBD2. The germline CDR1 and CDR2 sequences are SEHNR and FQNEAQ (reference sequence). The CDR3 covers 17 residues. Losses at the gene ends were 1 base for V and 7 bases for J; bases not matched to a gene: 10. The CDR3 sequence is CASSLDRPSGGPNEQFF. The CDR3 DNA is TGTGCCAGCAGCTTAGATAGGCCTAGCGGGGGACCGAATGAGCAGTTCTTC.

The rearrangement joins TRBV29-1 to TRBJ1-5; D gene ambiguous. V was pared by 7 bases and J by 7 bases, with 14 bases between. In germline, CDR1 is SQVTM, CDR2 ANQGSEA. The CDR3 is made up of 12 amino acids. The CDR3 loop is CSAKEGEQPQHF. The CDR3 coding sequence is TGCAGCGCGAAAGAGGGAGAGCAGCCCCAGCATTTT.

In its sample, this clone was seen once. The chain joins TRBV5-4 to TRBJ2-2; D not certain. The germline V gene encodes CDR1 SGHNT and CDR2 YYREEE (reference sequence). The CDR3 has 15 residues. Trimming pared 0 bases from V and 6 bases from J, leaving 12 bases between. DNA for the CDR3: TGTGCCAGCAGCTTGGAGACCCGCCGGGCCGGGGAGCTGTTTTTT. Translation: CASSLETRRAGELFF.

V is TRBV23-1 and J is TRBJ2-5; perhaps TRBD1 as D (5 bases). TRBV23-1 is marked as an open reading frame, function uncertain. V was clipped by 1 base and J by 2 bases, with 11 bases between them. This CDR3 contains 15 residues. The CDR3 DNA reads as TGCGCCAGCAGTCAATTATGGAAGGGGCAAGAGACCCAGTACTTC. The encoded protein is CASSQLWKGQETQYF.

The rearrangement links TRBV27 to TRBJ1-6, with a possible D match to TRBD1 (6 bases). The CDR3 length is 16 residues. Trimming left V 6 bases short and J 4 bases short, with 16 bases between. Germline lookup yields CDR1 MNHEY and CDR2 SMNVEV (reference sequence). CDR3 sequence: CASRGAGTPYNSPLHF. The CDR3 DNA is TGTGCCAGCAGGGGTGCGGGGACACCTTATAATTCACCCCTCCACTTT.

This clone was recorded a few times. The chain recombines TRBV5-4 with TRBJ2-2; 9 positions agree with TRBD1. CDR3 length: 16 amino acids. V shed 4 bases, J shed 4 bases, and the junction held 8 bases outside the gene matches. Germline CDR1 is SGHNT and CDR2 is YYREEE (reference sequence). The CDR3 loop is CASSRTGQGSTGELFF. CDR3 sequence (DNA): TGTGCCAGCAGCAGAACGGGACAGGGTTCCACCGGGGAGCTGTTTTTT.

V and J are TRBV11-2 and TRBJ2-7, with 8 positions matching TRBD2. The CDR3 is 16 amino acids. The V segment lost 2 bases and the J segment 0 bases; nucleotides outside the gene matches: 6. Germline CDR1 SGHAT, CDR2 FQNNGV. CDR3 loop: CASSLTSGSSSYEQYF. CDR3 sequence (DNA): TGTGCCAGCAGCTTAACAAGCGGGAGTAGCTCCTACGAGCAGTACTTC.

The chain combines TRBV28 with TRBJ1-2; D call uncertain. Germline lookup yields CDR1 MDHEN and CDR2 SYDVKM. The CDR3 contains 11 residues. Trimming pared 3 bases from V and 7 bases from J, leaving 6 bases between. This CDR3 is CASSFIGGYTF. The CDR3 nucleotides read TGTGCCAGCAGTTTTATAGGTGGCTACACCTTC.